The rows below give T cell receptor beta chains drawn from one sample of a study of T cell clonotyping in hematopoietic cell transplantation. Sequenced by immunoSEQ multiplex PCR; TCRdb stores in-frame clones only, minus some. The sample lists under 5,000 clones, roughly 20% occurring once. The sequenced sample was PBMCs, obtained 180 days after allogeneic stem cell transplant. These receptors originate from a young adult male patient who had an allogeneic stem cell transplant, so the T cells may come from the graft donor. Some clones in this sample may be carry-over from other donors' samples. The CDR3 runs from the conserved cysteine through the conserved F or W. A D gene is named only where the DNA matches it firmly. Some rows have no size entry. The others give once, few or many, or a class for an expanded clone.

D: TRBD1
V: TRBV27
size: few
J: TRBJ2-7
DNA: TGTGCCAGCAAAGCCGGGACAGGCCCCTACGAGCAGTACTTC
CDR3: CASKAGTGPYEQYF

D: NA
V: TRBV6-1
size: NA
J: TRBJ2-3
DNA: TGTGCCAGCAGCTCTCAGGACAGTACAGATACGCAGTATTTT
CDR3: CASSSQDSTDTQYF

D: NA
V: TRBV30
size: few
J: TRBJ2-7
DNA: TGTGCCTGGAGTGGCTCCGGGGGTGTTGGCTACGAGCAGTACTTC
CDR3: CAWSGSGGVGYEQYF

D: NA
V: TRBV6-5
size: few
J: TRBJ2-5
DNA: TGTGCCAGCAGTCCCTACAATCGGGGGCAAGAGACCCAGTACTTC
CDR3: CASSPYNRGQETQYF

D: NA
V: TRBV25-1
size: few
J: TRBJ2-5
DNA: TGTGCCAGCAGTGGGTCCTCTGGGGGGACCCAGTACTTC
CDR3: CASSGSSGGTQYF

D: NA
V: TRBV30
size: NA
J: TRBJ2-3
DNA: TGTGCCTGGAGCCCAAACGCGGGCTTATATTTT
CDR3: CAWSPNAGLYF

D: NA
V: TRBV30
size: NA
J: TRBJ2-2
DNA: TGTGCCTGGATGGGGGGAACCGGGGAGCTGTTTTTT
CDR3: CAWMGGTGELFF

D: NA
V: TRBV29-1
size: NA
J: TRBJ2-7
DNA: TGCAGCGTCCGGACACTAGTTTACGAGCAGTACTTC
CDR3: CSVRTLVYEQYF

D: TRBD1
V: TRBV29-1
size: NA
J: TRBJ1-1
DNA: TGCAGCGTTAACAGGGGGCAGAAGGCTTTCTTT
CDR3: CSVNRGQKAFF

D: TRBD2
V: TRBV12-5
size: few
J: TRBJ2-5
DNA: TGTGCTAGTGCCGCCCTAGCGGATACACAAGAGACCCAGTACTTC
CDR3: CASAALADTQETQYF

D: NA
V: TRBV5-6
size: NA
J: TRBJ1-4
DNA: TGTGCCAGCAGCTTGGGACAGCCAGGCGTCGGACTGTTTTTT
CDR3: CASSLGQPGVGLFF

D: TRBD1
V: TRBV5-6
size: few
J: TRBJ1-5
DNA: TGTGCCAGCAGCCCGGGACAGGGTGGCCAGCCCCAGCATTTT
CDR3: CASSPGQGGQPQHF

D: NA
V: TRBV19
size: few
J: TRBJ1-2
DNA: TGTGCCAGTAGTACCTTGGGGTCCCGCTATGGCTACACCTTC
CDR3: CASSTLGSRYGYTF

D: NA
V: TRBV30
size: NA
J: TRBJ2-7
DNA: TGTGCCTGGAGTGGAGAGAACTACGAGCAGTACTTC
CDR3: CAWSGENYEQYF

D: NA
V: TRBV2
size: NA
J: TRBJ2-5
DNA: TGTGCCAGCAGTGGGAGCGGGTATCAAGAGACCCAGTACTTC
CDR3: CASSGSGYQETQYF

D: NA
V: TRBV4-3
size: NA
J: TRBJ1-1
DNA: TGCGCCAGCAGCCAACTGGGTTTTACAGGGTCTTTCTTT
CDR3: CASSQLGFTGSFF

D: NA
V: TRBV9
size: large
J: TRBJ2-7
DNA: TGTGCCAGCAGCGAAATGGGGGAGTACGAGCAGTACTTC
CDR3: CASSEMGEYEQYF

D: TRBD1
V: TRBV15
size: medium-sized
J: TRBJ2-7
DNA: TGTGCCACCAGCAGGGGACAGGGGGCTCGCGAGCAGTACTTC
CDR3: CATSRGQGAREQYF

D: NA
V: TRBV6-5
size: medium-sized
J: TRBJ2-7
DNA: TGTGCCAGCAGTTACTCCGGATCGGACGAGCAGTACTTC
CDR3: CASSYSGSDEQYF

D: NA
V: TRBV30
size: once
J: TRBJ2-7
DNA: TGTGCCTGGACACGGCAACTTGGGGAGCAGTACTTC
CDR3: CAWTRQLGEQYF

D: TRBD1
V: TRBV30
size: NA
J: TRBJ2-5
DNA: TGTGCCTGGAGTAATACAGGGGATCAAGAGACCCAGTACTTC
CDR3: CAWSNTGDQETQYF

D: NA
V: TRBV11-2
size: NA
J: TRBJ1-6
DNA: TGTGCCAGCAGCTTAGATCAGGACGGAGATTCACCCCTCCACTTT
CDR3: CASSLDQDGDSPLHF

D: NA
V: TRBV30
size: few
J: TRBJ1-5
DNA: TGTGCCTGGGCTACTTCCAATGGGCCCCAGCATTTT
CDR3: CAWATSNGPQHF

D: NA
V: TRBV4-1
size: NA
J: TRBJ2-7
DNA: TGCGCCAGCAGCCAAGTGTCGGGGAACGAGCAGTACTTC
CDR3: CASSQVSGNEQYF